This entry is about one T cell receptor (beta chain). With random hexamers, reverse transcription was performed on about 0.45 to 1 ug of RNA. Coverage of TCR beta CDR3 amplification by immunoSEQ multiplex PCR extended to 54 Vbeta and 13 Jbeta. TCRdb processed the immunoSEQ multiplex PCR reads anew with MiXCR; each CDR3 protein has one entry. The sample lists 80,000 or so distinct CDR3 sequences, 85% to 95% occurring once. This entry is derived from a study of CD8 T cells in Susac syndrome. Overall study context: Patients with Susac syndrome who were sequenced included more than five with active disease and eight in remission.

CD8+ and CD4+ blood T cells underwent TCR beta sequencing. TEMRA cells were FACS-enriched and CD8+ and CD4+ T cells negatively isolated. The germline CDR1 and CDR2 sequences are LGHDT and YNNKEL (reference sequence). V was pared by 6 bases and J by 10 bases, with 10 bases between. The CDR3 length is 11 residues. This receptor was obtained from a human donor with Susac syndrome. The chain employs TRBV3-1 and TRBJ2-1; possibly TRBD2 for D (5 bases). Material for sequencing was CD4+ T cells from PBMCs. The CDR3 protein is CASSQSGEQFF. CDR3 coding DNA: TGTGCCAGCAGTCAGAGCGGCGAGCAGTTCTTC.